These T cell receptor beta chains were read from a single sample in a study of CD8 T cells in ankylosing spondylitis. TCRdb reprocessed the 5' RACE reads with MiXCR, giving one entry per CDR3 protein. This sample has about 110,000 distinct CDR3 sequences; under 30% occur once, and the top ten carry 9% to 15%. Sequenced input: synovial fluid, either unsorted or a sorted T cell fraction (not recorded which). All receptors come from a male donor with ankylosing spondylitis. The CDR3 runs from the conserved cysteine through the conserved F or W. The order of the fields is D gene, J gene, clone size, CDR3 length, V gene, CDR3 protein, CDR3 DNA. A D gene is named only where the DNA matches it firmly. Clone size is given for some rows only: seen once, a few or many times, or a class if the clone is expanded.

D gene: TRBD1
J gene: TRBJ2-7
clone size: few
CDR3 length: 13
V gene: TRBV20-1
CDR3 protein: CSARQGVSYEQYF
CDR3 DNA: TGCAGTGCTAGACAGGGGGTCTCCTACGAGCAGTACTTC

D gene: TRBD1
J gene: TRBJ1-1
clone size: few
CDR3 length: 13
V gene: TRBV29-1
CDR3 protein: CSSQGAVDTEAFF
CDR3 DNA: TGCAGCTCACAGGGGGCTGTTGACACTGAAGCTTTCTTT

D gene: .
J gene: TRBJ1-1
clone size: .
CDR3 length: 18
V gene: TRBV2
CDR3 protein: CASSEQHPGRYMNTEAFF
CDR3 DNA: TGTGCCAGCAGTGAACAACATCCCGGACGCTACATGAACACTGAAGCTTTCTTT

D gene: .
J gene: TRBJ2-3
clone size: few
CDR3 length: 14
V gene: TRBV5-1
CDR3 protein: CASSLDGAQDTQYF
CDR3 DNA: TGCGCCAGCAGCTTGGATGGGGCCCAAGATACGCAGTATTTT

D gene: TRBD2
J gene: TRBJ2-1
clone size: many
CDR3 length: 16
V gene: TRBV20-1
CDR3 protein: CSAREISGSRYNEQFF
CDR3 DNA: TGCAGTGCTAGGGAAATTAGCGGGAGCCGGTACAATGAGCAGTTCTTC

D gene: .
J gene: TRBJ1-5
clone size: .
CDR3 length: 15
V gene: TRBV19
CDR3 protein: CASRSGTGSNQPQHF
CDR3 DNA: TGTGCCAGTAGGTCCGGAACAGGTAGCAATCAGCCCCAGCATTTT

D gene: TRBD2
J gene: TRBJ2-1
clone size: .
CDR3 length: 16
V gene: TRBV20-1
CDR3 protein: CSARDSGAALGNEQFF
CDR3 DNA: TGCAGTGCTAGGGATAGCGGGGCTGCTTTAGGCAATGAGCAGTTCTTC

D gene: TRBD2
J gene: TRBJ2-5
clone size: .
CDR3 length: 15
V gene: TRBV10-3
CDR3 protein: CAIRETLAGDETQYF
CDR3 DNA: TGTGCCATCAGGGAGACACTAGCGGGAGATGAGACCCAGTACTTC

D gene: .
J gene: TRBJ2-2
clone size: many
CDR3 length: 15
V gene: TRBV7-7
CDR3 protein: CASSLGPQDTGELFF
CDR3 DNA: TGTGCCAGCAGCCTTGGACCGCAGGACACCGGGGAGCTGTTTTTT

D gene: .
J gene: TRBJ1-1
clone size: .
CDR3 length: 14
V gene: TRBV20-1
CDR3 protein: CSARVPTGFTEAFF
CDR3 DNA: TGCAGTGCTAGAGTCCCCACAGGGTTTACTGAAGCTTTCTTT

D gene: .
J gene: TRBJ1-1
clone size: few
CDR3 length: 10
V gene: TRBV20-1
CDR3 protein: CSAGGEAAFF
CDR3 DNA: TGCAGTGCGGGAGGGGAGGCGGCTTTCTTT

D gene: TRBD1
J gene: TRBJ1-1
clone size: many
CDR3 length: 11
V gene: TRBV7-9
CDR3 protein: CASRSGGEAFF
CDR3 DNA: TGTGCCAGCAGATCAGGGGGAGAGGCTTTCTTT

D gene: .
J gene: TRBJ1-5
clone size: few
CDR3 length: 13
V gene: TRBV2
CDR3 protein: CASLADSNQPQHF
CDR3 DNA: TGTGCCAGCCTGGCCGATAGCAATCAGCCCCAGCATTTT

D gene: TRBD1
J gene: TRBJ1-2
clone size: .
CDR3 length: 14
V gene: TRBV7-8
CDR3 protein: CASSPTGAWDGYTF
CDR3 DNA: TGTGCCAGCAGCCCAACAGGGGCCTGGGATGGCTACACCTTC

D gene: .
J gene: TRBJ2-7
clone size: few
CDR3 length: 13
V gene: TRBV20-1
CDR3 protein: CSAEAGLSYEQYF
CDR3 DNA: TGCAGTGCAGAGGCAGGGCTCTCCTACGAGCAGTACTTC

D gene: .
J gene: TRBJ2-3
clone size: few
CDR3 length: 15
V gene: TRBV7-9
CDR3 protein: CASSPGLHRTDTQYF
CDR3 DNA: TGTGCCAGCAGCCCCGGACTACACCGCACAGATACGCAGTATTTT

D gene: .
J gene: TRBJ1-1
clone size: .
CDR3 length: 15
V gene: TRBV27
CDR3 protein: CASSLFGQIGTEAFF
CDR3 DNA: TGTGCCAGCAGTTTATTCGGACAGATTGGCACTGAAGCTTTCTTT

D gene: TRBD2
J gene: TRBJ2-3
clone size: many
CDR3 length: 14
V gene: TRBV20-1
CDR3 protein: CSASPRETPDTQYF
CDR3 DNA: TGCAGTGCTAGTCCGCGGGAGACCCCAGATACGCAGTATTTT

D gene: .
J gene: TRBJ2-3
clone size: few
CDR3 length: 15
V gene: TRBV7-8
CDR3 protein: CASSKDEVRTDTQYF
CDR3 DNA: TGTGCCAGCAGCAAAGATGAGGTCAGGACAGATACGCAGTATTTT

D gene: TRBD1
J gene: TRBJ2-3
clone size: few
CDR3 length: 14
V gene: TRBV29-1
CDR3 protein: CSVARGQIRDTQYF
CDR3 DNA: TGCAGCGTTGCGAGGGGACAGATCAGGGATACGCAGTATTTT

D gene: .
J gene: TRBJ2-5
clone size: few
CDR3 length: 13
V gene: TRBV5-1
CDR3 protein: CASSPINEKTQYF
CDR3 DNA: TGCGCCAGCAGCCCGATTAACGAGAAGACCCAGTACTTC

D gene: .
J gene: TRBJ1-5
clone size: few
CDR3 length: 13
V gene: TRBV7-2
CDR3 protein: CASSLVQGQPQHF
CDR3 DNA: TGTGCCAGCAGCTTAGTCCAGGGTCAGCCCCAGCATTTT

D gene: .
J gene: TRBJ2-2
clone size: .
CDR3 length: 16
V gene: TRBV24-1
CDR3 protein: CATSDLGQTLTGELFF
CDR3 DNA: TGTGCCACCAGTGATTTAGGACAGACGCTCACCGGGGAGCTGTTTTTT

D gene: TRBD1
J gene: TRBJ2-4
clone size: few
CDR3 length: 17
V gene: TRBV3-1
CDR3 protein: CASSQDLGYQGENIQYF
CDR3 DNA: TGTGCCAGCAGCCAAGATCTGGGATATCAGGGGGAAAACATTCAGTACTTC

D gene: .
J gene: TRBJ2-2
clone size: medium-sized
CDR3 length: 15
V gene: TRBV27
CDR3 protein: CASSLFGGITGELFF
CDR3 DNA: TGTGCCAGCAGTTTATTTGGCGGGATCACCGGGGAGCTGTTTTTT

D gene: TRBD1
J gene: TRBJ1-1
clone size: few
CDR3 length: 15
V gene: TRBV12-3/TRBV12-4
CDR3 protein: CASSSGQGRRTEAFF
CDR3 DNA: TGTGCCAGCAGTTCGGGACAGGGGCGGAGGACTGAAGCTTTCTTT

D gene: .
J gene: TRBJ1-4
clone size: many
CDR3 length: 16
V gene: TRBV7-8
CDR3 protein: CASSKGFEGTNEKLFF
CDR3 DNA: TGTGCCAGCAGCAAAGGGTTCGAGGGGACTAATGAAAAACTGTTTTTT

D gene: .
J gene: TRBJ2-1
clone size: .
CDR3 length: 12
V gene: TRBV3-1
CDR3 protein: CASSQAESEQFF
CDR3 DNA: TGTGCCAGCAGCCAAGCCGAAAGTGAGCAGTTCTTC

D gene: .
J gene: TRBJ2-5
clone size: few
CDR3 length: 15
V gene: TRBV20-1
CDR3 protein: CSATPLRRNQETQYF
CDR3 DNA: TGCAGTGCCACGCCCCTGAGACGAAACCAAGAGACCCAGTACTTC

D gene: TRBD2
J gene: TRBJ2-1
clone size: once
CDR3 length: 16
V gene: TRBV5-6
CDR3 protein: CASSLAVVAGWNEQFF
CDR3 DNA: TGTGCCAGCAGCTTGGCCGTGGTAGCGGGGTGGAATGAGCAGTTCTTC

D gene: .
J gene: TRBJ2-3
clone size: .
CDR3 length: 15
V gene: TRBV15
CDR3 protein: CATSRQVPSTDTQYF
CDR3 DNA: TGTGCCACCAGCAGACAGGTCCCTAGCACAGATACGCAGTATTTT

D gene: .
J gene: TRBJ2-5
clone size: once
CDR3 length: 12
V gene: TRBV3-1
CDR3 protein: CASSLGAKTQYF
CDR3 DNA: TGTGCCAGCAGCCTTGGGGCCAAGACCCAGTACTTC

D gene: .
J gene: TRBJ2-3
clone size: .
CDR3 length: 15
V gene: TRBV20-1
CDR3 protein: CSASTSFVTTDTQYF
CDR3 DNA: TGCAGTGCTAGTACTAGCTTCGTCACGACAGATACGCAGTATTTT

D gene: TRBD2
J gene: TRBJ2-3
clone size: .
CDR3 length: 14
V gene: TRBV6-5
CDR3 protein: CASSYQSGRDTQYF
CDR3 DNA: TGTGCCAGCAGTTACCAATCCGGGAGGGATACGCAGTATTTT

D gene: TRBD1
J gene: TRBJ2-4
clone size: .
CDR3 length: 13
V gene: TRBV20-1
CDR3 protein: CSARVTGGLDQYF
CDR3 DNA: TGCAGTGCTAGGGTGACAGGGGGCCTGGATCAGTACTTC

D gene: .
J gene: TRBJ2-1
clone size: many
CDR3 length: 16
V gene: TRBV7-2
CDR3 protein: CASSPRDVSSYNEQFF
CDR3 DNA: TGTGCCAGCAGCCCCAGGGACGTCAGCTCCTACAATGAGCAGTTCTTC

D gene: .
J gene: TRBJ2-4
clone size: .
CDR3 length: 14
V gene: TRBV7-6
CDR3 protein: CASSYGHKGDIQYF
CDR3 DNA: TGTGCCAGCAGCTACGGACACAAAGGGGACATTCAGTACTTC

D gene: TRBD2
J gene: TRBJ2-1
clone size: few
CDR3 length: 17
V gene: TRBV27
CDR3 protein: CASSQGTSGTTYNEQFF
CDR3 DNA: TGTGCCAGCAGCCAAGGGACTAGCGGGACCACCTACAATGAGCAGTTCTTC

D gene: TRBD1
J gene: TRBJ2-1
clone size: .
CDR3 length: 14
V gene: TRBV20-1
CDR3 protein: CSALDRGPYNEQFF
CDR3 DNA: TGCAGTGCTCTGGACAGGGGGCCCTACAATGAGCAGTTCTTC

D gene: .
J gene: TRBJ2-1
clone size: .
CDR3 length: 14
V gene: TRBV7-9
CDR3 protein: CASSLAGSYKEQFF
CDR3 DNA: TGTGCCAGCAGCTTAGCGGGGTCCTACAAGGAGCAGTTCTTC

D gene: .
J gene: TRBJ2-7
clone size: few
CDR3 length: 13
V gene: TRBV2
CDR3 protein: CASKAPSSYEQYF
CDR3 DNA: TGTGCCAGCAAAGCGCCGAGCTCCTACGAGCAGTACTTC

D gene: .
J gene: TRBJ2-3
clone size: .
CDR3 length: 15
V gene: TRBV18
CDR3 protein: CASSLQGSRTDTQYF
CDR3 DNA: TGTGCCAGCTCACTACAGGGAAGCCGCACAGATACGCAGTATTTT

D gene: TRBD1
J gene: TRBJ1-6
clone size: few
CDR3 length: 15
V gene: TRBV5-1
CDR3 protein: CASRSRTGDNSPLHF
CDR3 DNA: TGCGCCAGCAGATCGCGGACAGGGGATAACTCACCCCTCCACTTT

D gene: TRBD1
J gene: TRBJ2-5
clone size: .
CDR3 length: 15
V gene: TRBV5-1
CDR3 protein: CASSLAGQVQETQYF
CDR3 DNA: TGCGCCAGCAGCTTGGCAGGACAGGTCCAAGAGACCCAGTACTTC

D gene: .
J gene: TRBJ2-7
clone size: .
CDR3 length: 11
V gene: TRBV20-1
CDR3 protein: CSALSSYEQYF
CDR3 DNA: TGCAGTGCTCTGAGCTCCTACGAGCAGTACTTC

D gene: .
J gene: TRBJ2-4
clone size: .
CDR3 length: 16
V gene: TRBV6-1
CDR3 protein: CASSGNRVWAKNIQYF
CDR3 DNA: TGTGCCAGCAGTGGAAACAGGGTCTGGGCCAAAAACATTCAGTACTTC

D gene: .
J gene: TRBJ2-1
clone size: few
CDR3 length: 11
V gene: TRBV20-1
CDR3 protein: CSASQGRQLVF
CDR3 DNA: TGCAGTGCTAGTCAGGGCCGGCAACTGGTCTTC

D gene: .
J gene: TRBJ1-5
clone size: few
CDR3 length: 17
V gene: TRBV10-3
CDR3 protein: CAISESKFGGGNQPQHF
CDR3 DNA: TGTGCCATCAGTGAGTCGAAATTTGGGGGGGGCAATCAGCCCCAGCATTTT

D gene: TRBD2
J gene: TRBJ2-1
clone size: many
CDR3 length: 15
V gene: TRBV10-3
CDR3 protein: CAISETSGTREEQFF
CDR3 DNA: TGTGCCATCAGTGAGACTAGCGGGACCAGGGAAGAGCAGTTCTTC

D gene: .
J gene: TRBJ2-3
clone size: many
CDR3 length: 18
V gene: TRBV3-1
CDR3 protein: CASSQGSRARKLGDTQYF
CDR3 DNA: TGTGCCAGCAGCCAAGGTTCGAGGGCGAGGAAGTTGGGAGATACGCAGTATTTT

D gene: TRBD1
J gene: TRBJ2-1
clone size: .
CDR3 length: 14
V gene: TRBV11-2
CDR3 protein: CASSPTTGSNEQFF
CDR3 DNA: TGTGCCAGCAGCCCAACGACAGGGAGCAATGAGCAGTTCTTC

D gene: .
J gene: TRBJ1-5
clone size: .
CDR3 length: 15
V gene: TRBV19
CDR3 protein: CASMGPDRSNQPQHF
CDR3 DNA: TGTGCCAGTATGGGGCCCGACAGAAGCAATCAGCCCCAGCATTTT